This T cell receptor (beta chain) was recovered during a study of cytomegalovirus exposure and HLA in healthy donors. There were likely unrecorded immune exposures, though donors were nominally healthy when sampled. In the PCR, 60 Vbeta and 13 Jbeta primers were used. Sequenced by immunoSEQ multiplex PCR; TCRdb stores in-frame clones only, minus some. The sample holds about 140,000 clones, 75% to 90% seen once. A remark on this clone: What it binds is not known.

General observations from the study: Differences between HLA loci emerged in a later analysis of TCR association rates, with DRB1 most and HLA-C fewest.

V lost 7 bases, J lost 7 bases, and 2 bases stayed unmatched. Germline CDR1 and CDR2: MNHNY and SVGAGI (reference sequence). The CDR3 contains 11 residues. Sequenced input: PBMCs. The gene calls are TRBV6-6 and TRBJ2-5; 8 nucleotides line up with TRBD1. This TCR was sampled from a female donor in good health and CMV-seronegative. The CDR3 sequence is CASTQGVTQYF. The CDR3 nucleotides read TGTGCCAGCACACAGGGGGTGACCCAGTACTTC.